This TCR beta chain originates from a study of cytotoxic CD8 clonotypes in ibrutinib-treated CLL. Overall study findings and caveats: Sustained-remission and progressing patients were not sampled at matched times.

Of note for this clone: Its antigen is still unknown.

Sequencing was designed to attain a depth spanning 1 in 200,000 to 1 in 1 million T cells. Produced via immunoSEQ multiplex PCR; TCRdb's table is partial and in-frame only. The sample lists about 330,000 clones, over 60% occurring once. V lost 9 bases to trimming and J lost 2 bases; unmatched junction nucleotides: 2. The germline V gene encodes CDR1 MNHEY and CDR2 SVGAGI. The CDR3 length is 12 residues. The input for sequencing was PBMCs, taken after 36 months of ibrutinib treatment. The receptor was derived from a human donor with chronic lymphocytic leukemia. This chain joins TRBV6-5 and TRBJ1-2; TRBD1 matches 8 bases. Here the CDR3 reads CASQGANYGYTF. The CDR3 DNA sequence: TGTGCCAGTCAGGGGGCCAACTATGGCTACACCTTC.